The subject of this entry is one T cell receptor beta chain. This CDR3 has 11 amino acids. J gave up 13 bases and V 4 bases, and 4 bases lay outside the gene matches. Germline CDR1 is ENHRY and CDR2 is SYGVKD. These data originate in a study of shared clonotypes between healthy human individuals. The table came from immunoSEQ multiplex PCR; TCRdb's copy has only in-frame clones and leaves some out. The sample consists of about 2.4 million clones, roughly 92% of them appearing once. The V gene is TRBV10-3, the J gene TRBJ2-1; 7 bases agree with TRBD1. The receptor was derived from a man younger than 35 in good health. The sequenced material came from naive CD4+ T cells sorted from blood. Subset of the sample: CD45RA+ positively selected. CDR3 DNA: TGTGCCATCAGTGTGGGACAGTCACAGTTCTTC. As protein: CAISVGQSQFF.